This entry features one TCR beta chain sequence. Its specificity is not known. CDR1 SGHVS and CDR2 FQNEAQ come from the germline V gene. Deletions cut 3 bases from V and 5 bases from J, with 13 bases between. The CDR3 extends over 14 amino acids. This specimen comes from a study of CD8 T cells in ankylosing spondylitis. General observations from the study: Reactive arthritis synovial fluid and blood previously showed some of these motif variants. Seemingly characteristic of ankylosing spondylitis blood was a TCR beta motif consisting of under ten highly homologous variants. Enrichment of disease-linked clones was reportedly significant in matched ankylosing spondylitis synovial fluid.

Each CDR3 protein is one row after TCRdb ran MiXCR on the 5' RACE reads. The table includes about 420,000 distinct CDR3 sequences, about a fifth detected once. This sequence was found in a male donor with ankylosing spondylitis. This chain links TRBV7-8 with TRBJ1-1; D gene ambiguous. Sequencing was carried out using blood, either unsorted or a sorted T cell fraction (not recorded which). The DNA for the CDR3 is TGTGCCAGCAGCTTCGGTCTGACCGAGACTGAAGCTTTCTTT. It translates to CASSFGLTETEAFF.